The T cell receptor (beta chain) described here comes from a study of T cell repertoires in cytomegalovirus infection. Germline CDR1 MNHNY, CDR2 SVGAGI (reference sequence). CDR3 length: 15 residues. The germline V and J ends were trimmed by 1 base and 5 bases, with 12 bases remaining between them. Using its own MiXCR run on the reads, TCRdb lists one record per CDR3 protein. The sample includes around 710,000 distinct CDR3 sequences, 25% to 35% of them seen just once. A word on this clonotype: Antigen: not known.

The sample consisted of cultured CD8+ T cells from PBMCs, taken from culture after CMV antigen stimulation. This TCR was sampled from a human donor in good health (CMV status not recorded). Some clones in this sample may be carry-over from other donors' samples. V is TRBV6-6 and J is TRBJ1-5; D remains ambiguous. For the CDR3, the DNA is TGTGCCAGCAGTTACTACTCCGTTGATCATCAGCCCCAGCATTTT. This translates into CASSYYSVDHQPQHF.